The clone carrying this T cell receptor (beta chain) came up many times. Its antigen is not known. One entry per CDR3 protein, called by TCRdb with MiXCR from the RACE reads. The table records tens of thousands of distinct CDR3 sequences, roughly 13% of them present only once. Germline V CDR1 and CDR2: ENHRY, SYGVKD. The CDR3 consists of 14 residues. Trimming cost V 1 base and J 3 bases; bases outside gene matches: 2. The data were obtained in a study of human T cells and chemical hapten exposure. Overall study context: Across its approximately 25 weeks, the study gave patients weekly diphenylcyclopropenone doses to the scalp. General observations from the study: TCRs whose frequency exceeded 1 in 1000 remained the same following DPC sensitization.

Time point indicated: patch test 3, about 24 weeks after DPC sensitization. Stated treatment: therapeutic diphenylcyclopropenone sensitization with weekly scalp DPC. The sequences come from whole blood, collected in connection with sensitization to the hapten diphenylcyclopropenone (DPC). The source is a woman aged 45-60 years with alopecia areata. Some clones in this sample may be carry-over from other donors' samples. The chain combines TRBV10-3 with TRBJ2-7; TRBD2 aligns across 8 bases. CDR3 protein: CAISELAGNYEQYF. CDR3 bases: TGTGCCATCAGTGAGTTAGCGGGGAACTACGAGCAGTACTTC.